A single sample gave rise to the 20 T cell receptor beta chains below, sequenced in a study of chemoradiotherapy in HPV16-positive cancers. Sequencing used immunoSEQ multiplex PCR; TCRdb keeps in-frame clones, though not all of them. The data hold approximately 28,000 clones, with 90% to 95% observed a single time. Sequencing used blood, obtained from a patient who underwent chemoradiotherapy. The receptors shown here come from a human donor with HPV-associated anogenital cancer.

CDR3 residues: CASSLGQGNTIYF. The CDR3 DNA reads as TGTGCCAGCAGCTTAGGACAGGGGAACACCATATATTTT. J is TRBJ1-3 and V is TRBV7-2, with TRBD1 matching over 8 bases. Looked up from germline, CDR1 is SGHTA and CDR2 is FQGNSA. J lost 7 bases, V lost 1 base, and 0 bases had no gene match. The CDR3 is made up of 13 amino acids. Full variable domain (outside the CDR3, taken from reference TRBV7-2 and TRBJ1-3): GAGVSQSPSNKVTEKGKDVELRCDPISGHTALYWYRQSLGQGLEFLIYFQGNSAPDKSGLPSDRFSAERTGGSVSTLTIQRTQQEDSAVYLCASSLGQGNTIYFGEGSWLTVV.

This clone was counted a few times. The V call is TRBV7-2, the J call TRBJ1-2; TRBD1 matches at 8 bases. V lost 5 bases, J lost 4 bases, and 9 bases stayed unmatched. The CDR3 has 15 residues. Germline assignment: CDR1 SGHTA and CDR2 FQGNSA. The CDR3 DNA follows: TGTGCCAGCAGCCCCGACAGGGGAGAAGGCTATGGCTACACCTTC. Translating it yields CASSPDRGEGYGYTF.

The chain couples TRBV2 to TRBJ1-3; no clear D gene. CDR3 length: 13 amino acids. Germline V gene lookup returns CDR1 SNHLY and CDR2 FYNNEI. V was clipped by 11 bases and J by 0 bases, with 11 bases between them. The CDR3 region is CACQRVSGNTIYF. In DNA, the CDR3 is TGTGCCTGCCAACGTGTCTCTGGAAACACCATATATTTT.

The chain has TRBV5-1 and TRBJ2-1; the D gene is possibly TRBD1 (5 bases). This CDR3 contains 16 residues. Trimming removed 4 bases from V and 0 bases from J, with 14 bases in between. Germline loops: CDR1 SGHRS, CDR2 YFSETQ. The CDR3 region is CASSQTVISSYNEQFF. CDR3 nucleotide sequence: TGCGCCAGCAGCCAGACAGTTATTAGCTCCTACAATGAGCAGTTCTTC.

CDR3 in DNA: TGCGCCAGCAGGCCGGACAGGGGGCTAATGAACACTGAAGCTTTCTTT. Its translation: CASRPDRGLMNTEAFF. The rearrangement joins TRBV10-2 to TRBJ1-1, with 11 bases lining up with TRBD1. CDR3 length: 16 amino acids. The germline V gene has CDR1 WSHSY and CDR2 SAAADI. The V gene end was trimmed by 6 bases and the J gene end by 0 bases; junction bases not matched to a gene: 6.

CDR3 DNA sequence: TGTGCCATCAGTGGGTCCTTGACTAGCGGGGAGAAACAAGAGACCCAGTACTTC. It encodes CAISGSLTSGEKQETQYF. The chain has TRBV10-3 and TRBJ2-5, with 11 bases aligning to TRBD2. The CDR3 covers 18 residues. V lost 4 bases to trimming and J lost 2 bases; unmatched junction nucleotides: 12. Per the germline V gene, CDR1 is ENHRY and CDR2 is SYGVKD.

This rearrangement joins TRBV30 to TRBJ1-1; D might be TRBD1 (6 bases). Germline V gene data show CDR1 as GTSNPN and CDR2 as SVGIG (reference sequence). The CDR3 runs 15 residues. Trimming left V 3 bases short and J 5 bases short, with 19 bases between. Here the CDR3 reads CAWSRAGGAETEAFF. CDR3 nucleotide sequence: TGTGCCTGGAGCCGAGCCGGGGGGGCCGAAACTGAAGCTTTCTTT.

This rearrangement joins TRBV6-5 to TRBJ2-2; TRBD1 aligns across 9 bases. Germline V gene sequence: CDR1 MNHEY, CDR2 SVGAGI. V shed 7 bases and J 6 bases; nucleotides not matched to a gene: 9. This CDR3 region has 15 residues. The CDR3 DNA sequence: TGTGCCAGCACCCCCTTGGGACAGGGCGCCGGGGAGCTGTTTTTT. Amino acids: CASTPLGQGAGELFF.

The chain is built from TRBV5-5 and TRBJ2-5; D unclear. CDR1 SGHKS and CDR2 YYEKEE come from the germline V gene (reference sequence). CDR3 length: 12 residues. Trimming pared 0 bases from V and 2 bases from J, leaving 2 bases between. The CDR3 region is CASSLAQETQYF. In nucleotides, the CDR3 is TGTGCCAGCAGCTTGGCTCAAGAGACCCAGTACTTC.

V usage is TRBV14 and J usage is TRBJ2-1; no clear D gene. Trimming removed 3 bases at V and 9 bases at J, with 12 bases between. The CDR3 sequence is 13 residues long. CDR1 is SGHDN, CDR2 FVKESK, per germline. CDR3 region: CASSQTLRSEQFF. For the CDR3, the DNA is TGTGCCAGCAGCCAGACACTAAGATCTGAGCAGTTCTTC.

The chain recombines TRBV28 with TRBJ2-7, with unresolved D. V lost 5 bases and J lost 2, with 19 bases in between. CDR3 size: 16 residues. Germline V gene data show CDR1 as MDHEN and CDR2 as SYDVKM. This CDR3 is CASSTSLARLTYEQYF. In DNA form, the CDR3 reads TGTGCCAGCAGTACGAGTCTGGCGAGACTCACCTACGAGCAGTACTTC.

In this sample, this clone turned up once. This chain uses TRBV29-1 with TRBJ2-7; weak D call: TRBD1 (5 bases). The V and J ends lost 1 base and 6 bases respectively, with 10 bases between them. Per the germline V gene, CDR1 is SQVTM and CDR2 is ANQGSEA. The CDR3 contains 12 residues. The CDR3 DNA follows: TGCAGCGTTGAAGTGGACACACGCGAGCAGTACTTC. It codes for CSVEVDTREQYF.

The chain joins TRBV29-1 to TRBJ1-1; D unresolved. V was pared by 7 bases and J by 2 bases, with 11 bases between. CDR1 and CDR2 (germline): SQVTM, ANQGSEA. The CDR3 spans 12 residues. CDR3 nucleotides: TGCAGCGCCGACCTGGGAAACACTGAAGCTTTCTTT. It encodes CSADLGNTEAFF.

The gene calls are TRBV10-3 and TRBJ1-5, with D perhaps TRBD1 (6 bases). Between the trimmed V and J ends, which lost 10 bases and 3 bases, there was a span of 22 bases. This CDR3 comprises 16 residues. The germline V gene has CDR1 ENHRY and CDR2 SYGVKD. The CDR3: CASSPVVGGLNQPQHF. The CDR3 bases are TGTGCCAGCTCTCCGGTAGTGGGGGGCCTCAATCAGCCCCAGCATTTT.

V and J are TRBV11-2 and TRBJ2-3; tentatively, D is TRBD1 or TRBD2 (6 bases each). Germline V gene sequence: CDR1 SGHAT, CDR2 FQNNGV. This CDR3 is 15 amino acids long. V was clipped by 5 bases and J by 6 bases, with 18 bases between them. CDR3 coding DNA: TGTGCCAGCAGCAGACGGGGGCCTATAGGGGATACGCAGTATTTT. Its translation is CASSRRGPIGDTQYF. Full variable domain (rest looked up from reference TRBV11-2 and TRBJ2-3): EAGVAQSPRYKIIEKRQSVAFWCNPISGHATLYWYQQILGQGPKLLIQFQNNGVVDDSQLPKDRFSAERLKGVDSTLKIQPAKLEDSAVYLCASSRRGPIGDTQYFGPGTRLTVL.

This chain links TRBV7-9 with TRBJ2-1, with D unclear. Trimming stripped 2 bases from V and 4 bases from J, with 6 bases between. From germline, CDR1 is SEHNR and CDR2 FQNEAQ (reference sequence). The CDR3 has 13 residues. The CDR3 spells CASSLTAYNEQFF. The CDR3 DNA is TGTGCCAGCAGCTTAACCGCATACAATGAGCAGTTCTTC.

This clone was seen a single time. The chain links TRBV5-8 to TRBJ2-5; TRBD2 matches 9 bases. The CDR3 sequence is 12 residues long. In germline, CDR1 is SGHTS, CDR2 YDEGEE. V shed 5 bases and J 7 bases; nucleotides not matched to a gene: 3. The CDR3 sequence: CASSFSGRTQYF. The CDR3 DNA follows: TGTGCCAGCAGTTTTAGCGGGAGGACCCAGTACTTC.

The J gene is TRBJ1-2, the V gene TRBV4-2; 8 nucleotides line up with TRBD1. V gave up 6 bases and J gave up 7 bases; unmatched junction bases: 10. The CDR3 runs 14 residues. Per the germline V gene, CDR1 is LGHNA and CDR2 is YNFKEQ. DNA for the CDR3: TGTGCCAGCAGTCCTGTCCAGGGGGCGCTTGGCTACACCTTC. Translated: CASSPVQGALGYTF.

This chain connects TRBV4-3 to TRBJ2-7; D call uncertain. Trimming left V 3 bases short and J 2 bases short, with 17 bases between. CDR3 length equals 16 residues. The V gene's germline CDR1 is LGHNA and CDR2 YSLEER. This CDR3 is CASSHHAKGGAYEQYF. CDR3 coding DNA: TGCGCCAGCAGCCACCATGCCAAGGGTGGGGCCTACGAGCAGTACTTC.

The chain is built from TRBV5-8 and TRBJ2-7, with TRBD1 matching over 8 bases. The V and J ends lost 4 bases and 1 base, in that order; junction bases with no gene match: 7. The germline V gene encodes CDR1 SGHTS and CDR2 YDEGEE. This CDR3 is 15 amino acids long. CDR3 sequence: CASSRTGTASYEQYF. DNA for the CDR3: TGTGCCAGCAGCCGGACAGGGACTGCTTCCTACGAGCAGTACTTC.